The present T cell receptor beta chain was sequenced within a study of technical replicates of blood from a few donors. With 5 bases clipped from V and 3 bases from J, the junction kept 3 bases outside the gene matches. This CDR3 is built from 15 residues. Germline loops: CDR1 SGHTA, CDR2 FQGTGA. TCRdb's copy holds only in-frame clones and misses some; the assay was immunoSEQ multiplex PCR. The sample lists about 12,000 clones, about 95% seen once, with 6.3% in the top ten. This rearrangement joins TRBV7-3 to TRBJ2-1; 11 bases are a match to TRBD2. Sequencing was performed on PBMCs. This clonotype was obtained from a human donor in good health. As DNA, the CDR3 is TGTGCCAGCAGCCCGACTAGCGGGAACTACAATGAGCAGTTCTTC. Protein: CASSPTSGNYNEQFF.